The T cell receptor (beta chain) under discussion was sequenced for a study of shared T cell receptors in the human thymus. Assay used: immunoSEQ multiplex PCR; TCRdb lists only in-frame clones, some missing. Here the sample spans some 720,000 clones, approximately 87% being singletons. The CDR3 has 14 amino acids. CDR1 is SGHNT, CDR2 YYREEE, per germline (reference sequence). The V end lost 1 base, the J end lost 0 bases, and 8 bases lay between the germline ends. The data also belong to a second study, concerning human thymus T cells.

Specimen: thymocytes. The rearrangement uses TRBV5-4 and TRBJ2-7; D remains ambiguous. This receptor was identified in a boy less than two years old with a congenital heart defect. CDR3 in DNA: TGTGCCAGCAGCTTGTTGGCTAGCTCCTACGAGCAGTACTTC. Protein sequence: CASSLLASSYEQYF.